The sequence of this T cell receptor beta chain was determined in a study of tumor-infiltrating lymphocytes in localized non-small cell lung cancer. Notes on this clone: Its antigen remains unknown.

Study-wide results and limits: Technical variation could not be separated from intratumor heterogeneity here. Higher tumor T cell infiltration than in uninvolved lung was supported by TCRbeta sequencing. Only some patients had TCR sequencing, depending on available tissue.

Germline V lookup: CDR1 GTSNPN, CDR2 SVGIG (reference sequence). Trimming stripped 0 bases from V and 2 bases from J, with 10 bases between. This CDR3 has 14 residues. Clones were sequenced by immunoSEQ multiplex PCR, and TCRdb holds only the in-frame ones, with some missing. The sample lists about 16,000 clones; roughly 80% were seen once. The receptor was derived from a human donor with non-small cell lung cancer. Sample: lung tumor tissue. The gene calls are TRBV30 and TRBJ1-2; D gene uncertain. This CDR3 is CAWSVRGINYGYTF. The CDR3 bases are TGTGCCTGGAGTGTACGCGGGATCAACTATGGCTACACCTTC.